The T cell receptor beta chain under discussion was sequenced for a study of blood T cell repertoires in COVID-19. Background on the study: Acute and convalescent COVID-19 specimens originated in the United States, Italy and Spain. PBMCs, B-cell-depleted T cells, or T cells were the source of the cDNA or gDNA that made up the material.

Germline assignment: CDR1 SGHRS and CDR2 YFSETQ. V gave up 0 bases and J gave up 0 bases; unmatched junction bases: 9. This CDR3 comprises 19 residues. As handled by the study authors: Estimation of nucleated cell counts relied on the amplification of reference gene primers. Generated by immunoSEQ multiplex PCR, the TCRdb table keeps only in-frame clones and is missing some. V, J and clone size were drawn from that table, and D and trimming were deduced from the DNA. This table has roughly 260,000 clones, around 89% appearing once. Sequencing was carried out using peripheral blood. This receptor was taken from a man between 60 and 75 years old who had recovered from COVID-19. The chain couples TRBV5-1 to TRBJ2-6; TRBD1 matches at 7 bases. The CDR3 region is CASSLGAGGTFSGANVLTF. In nucleotides, the CDR3 is TGCGCCAGCAGCTTGGGCGCAGGGGGAACCTTCTCTGGGGCCAACGTCCTGACTTTC.